The 23 T cell receptor beta chains below come from one sample, sequenced in a study of cytomegalovirus exposure and HLA in healthy donors. The protocol was immunoSEQ multiplex PCR, while the TCRdb copy is restricted to in-frame clones and leaves out a portion. This table holds 82,000 or so clones, around 92% found once. The sample was PBMCs. Every receptor here comes from a man younger than 35 in good health and CMV-seronegative.

This clone was recorded once. The chain is built from TRBV5-5 and TRBJ1-2; D uncertain. V was shortened by 4 bases and J by 5 bases, with 24 bases between the two germline ends. The CDR3 runs to 17 residues. Looked up from germline, CDR1 is SGHKS and CDR2 is YYEKEE (reference sequence). The CDR3 nucleotides are TGTGCCAGCAGCCCCACTTCCTGGAGGGCTAGGATATATGGCTACACCTTC. Encoded protein: CASSPTSWRARIYGYTF.

The chain couples TRBV9 to TRBJ2-7; 8 nucleotides agree with TRBD2. The CDR3 extends over 16 amino acids. CDR1 and CDR2 from the germline V gene are SGDLS and YYNGEE. V was clipped by 7 bases and J by 2 bases; unmatched bases: 14. CDR3 coding DNA: TGTGCCAGCTCCCCCTTAGCGGGACTACCCCCCTACGAGCAGTACTTC. Its protein product is CASSPLAGLPPYEQYF.

Here the CDR3 DNA reads TGTGCCAGCAGCTTGGAGGAGGGACAGGGTCGTCTTAGAGACTATGGCTACACCTTC. Protein sequence: CASSLEEGQGRLRDYGYTF. The rearrangement joins TRBV5-8 to TRBJ1-2; 9 bases are a match to TRBD1. The V and J ends lost 0 bases and 3 bases, in that order; junction bases with no gene match: 15. The CDR3 loop spans 19 amino acids. Germline CDR1 is SGHTS and CDR2 is YDEGEE.

CDR3 bases: TGTGCCAGCAGCTTACAGGGCAATCAGCCCCAGCATTTT. Translated, it gives CASSLQGNQPQHF. This chain uses TRBV7-2 with TRBJ1-5, with unresolved D. V was trimmed by 2 bases and J by 2 bases, leaving 4 bases between them. This CDR3 has 13 amino acids. Germline loops: CDR1 SGHTA, CDR2 FQGNSA.

The rearrangement uses TRBV14 and TRBJ2-3, with D hard to call. Trimming removed 10 bases from V and 6 bases from J, with 14 bases in between. CDR3 size: 12 residues. Germline values: CDR1 SGHDN, CDR2 FVKESK. The chain's CDR3 is CATAPVADTQYF. The CDR3 coding sequence is TGTGCCACCGCTCCAGTTGCCGATACGCAGTATTTT.

The rearrangement uses TRBV15 and TRBJ1-1; maybe TRBD1 (6 bases). CDR1 LNHNV and CDR2 YYDKDF come from the germline V gene (reference sequence). Trimming removed 2 bases from V and 7 bases from J, with 8 bases in between. This CDR3 region has 12 residues. CDR3 residues: CATSRPDSEAFF. In DNA, the CDR3 is TGTGCCACCAGCAGACCGGACAGTGAAGCTTTCTTT. Using reference TRBV15 and TRBJ1-1 for the parts outside the CDR3, the full variable domain is DAMVIQNPRYQVTQFGKPVTLSCSQTLNHNVMYWYQQKSSQAPKLLFHYYDKDFNNEADTPDNFQSRRPNTSFCFLDIRSPGLGDTAMYLCATSRPDSEAFFGQGTRLTVV.

The J gene is TRBJ2-1, the V gene TRBV7-9; possibly TRBD2 for D (5 bases). V lost 5 bases and J 7 bases, leaving 15 bases between the germline ends. Germline CDR1 and CDR2: SEHNR and FQNEAQ (reference sequence). The CDR3 is made up of 14 amino acids. The CDR3 coding sequence is TGTGCCAGCAGCACTAGACTCTGGGAGAATGAGCAGTTCTTC. Translated: CASSTRLWENEQFF.

This clone was counted once. The chain is built from TRBV5-1 and TRBJ1-2; 9 bases are shared with TRBD1. CDR1 and CDR2 from the germline V gene are SGHRS and YFSETQ. The CDR3 covers 16 residues. V lost 4 bases and J lost 8; bases outside the gene matches: 15. The CDR3 DNA reads TGCGCCAGCAGCCCCGCAGGACAGGGGCGTTATGGGGGCTACACCTTC. It codes for CASSPAGQGRYGGYTF.

J is TRBJ1-2 and V is TRBV19, with unresolved D. Trimming took off 6 bases at V and 0 bases at J, with 14 bases between the two ends. The CDR3 is made up of 15 amino acids. Germline V gene sequence: CDR1 LNHDA, CDR2 SQIVND (reference sequence). The CDR3 reads CASRVRPLANYGYTF. The CDR3 DNA is TGTGCCAGTAGGGTCCGGCCACTAGCTAACTATGGCTACACCTTC.

The rearrangement joins TRBV10-3 to TRBJ2-1; 9 bases fit TRBD2. The CDR3 is made up of 15 amino acids. V lost 7 bases, J lost 5 bases, and 9 bases stayed unmatched. Germline CDR1 and CDR2: ENHRY and SYGVKD. The CDR3 here is CAIKNGTSNDNEQFF. The CDR3 nucleotides are TGTGCCATCAAGAACGGGACTAGCAACGACAATGAGCAGTTCTTC.

This chain links TRBV28 with TRBJ1-3, with a weak D call TRBD1 (5 bases). Germline-derived CDR1 and CDR2 are MDHEN and SYDVKM. Trimming pared 6 bases from V and 11 bases from J, leaving 11 bases between. The CDR3 is made up of 11 amino acids. The CDR3 spells CASRKIGAIYF. In nucleotides, the CDR3 is TGTGCCAGCAGGAAAATAGGGGCCATATATTTT.

The chain carries TRBV29-1 and TRBJ1-2; 9 bases fit TRBD1. The germline V gene has CDR1 SQVTM and CDR2 ANQGSEA. Trimming cost V 6 bases and J 4 bases; bases outside gene matches: 6. The CDR3 is 13 residues long. CDR3 region: CSVGQGSSYGYTF. Here the CDR3 DNA reads TGCAGCGTGGGACAGGGCTCAAGCTATGGCTACACCTTC.

As regards this clone: This sample includes further DNA sequences coding for the same CDR3. The genes are TRBV11-2 and TRBJ2-7; 7 nucleotides match TRBD2. This CDR3 region has 14 residues. V was clipped by 4 bases and J by 3 bases; unmatched bases: 6. Germline CDR1 and CDR2: SGHAT and FQNNGV. CDR3 sequence: CASSSGTGGYEQYF. In DNA, the CDR3 is TGTGCCAGCAGCTCTGGGACGGGGGGCTACGAGCAGTACTTC.

The gene calls are TRBV5-4 and TRBJ2-5; 8 positions match TRBD1. There are 17 residues in the CDR3. CDR1 is SGHNT and CDR2 is YYREEE in the germline V gene (reference sequence). After removal of 0 bases from V and 4 bases from J, the junction contained 11 bases not matched to a gene. This chain's CDR3 is CASSLDISGTGLETQYF. The CDR3 DNA is TGTGCCAGCAGCTTGGATATTTCGGGGACAGGTCTAGAGACCCAGTACTTC. The whole variable domain, filled in from reference TRBV5-4 and TRBJ2-5, reads ETGVTQSPTHLIKTRGQQVTLRCSSQSGHNTVSWYQQALGQGPQFIFQYYREEENGRGNFPPRFSGLQFPNYSSELNVNALELDDSALYLCASSLDISGTGLETQYFGPGTRLLVL.

V gene TRBV20-1 combines with J gene TRBJ1-1; D not resolved. This CDR3 contains 11 residues. Germline loops: CDR1 DFQATT, CDR2 SNEGSKA (reference sequence). Trimming stripped 6 bases from V and 3 bases from J, with 8 bases between. CDR3 DNA sequence: TGCAGTGCGTTAGAGTACACTGAAGCTTTCTTT. This sequence encodes CSALEYTEAFF.

The chain is built from TRBV5-1 and TRBJ1-6, with unresolved D. Germline-derived CDR1 and CDR2 are SGHRS and YFSETQ. V dropped 5 bases and J dropped 8 bases, with 11 bases sitting between them. The CDR3 spans 13 residues. CDR3 region: CASRRGTDSPLHF. Written as DNA, the CDR3 is TGCGCCAGCAGGCGGGGAACGGATTCACCCCTCCACTTT.

This sequence joins TRBV15 and TRBJ2-7; 8 bases are shared with TRBD2. The trim removed 1 base at V and 2 bases at J, leaving 7 bases unmatched. The CDR3 has 16 amino acids. Per germline, CDR1 LNHNV and CDR2 YYDKDF (reference sequence). CDR3 nucleotides: TGTGCCACCAGCAGAGTTAGCGGGGCCCAAGCCTACGAGCAGTACTTC. Translation gives CATSRVSGAQAYEQYF.

J is TRBJ1-1 and V is TRBV29-1; maybe TRBD1 (5 bases). The CDR3 loop spans 12 amino acids. Between the trimmed V and J ends, which lost 7 bases and 5 bases, there was a span of 14 bases. Germline V gives CDR1 SQVTM, CDR2 ANQGSEA. The CDR3 sequence: CSGGEGRTEAFF. CDR3 nucleotides: TGCAGCGGGGGGGAGGGGCGAACTGAAGCTTTCTTT.

The genes are TRBV2 and TRBJ2-7; TRBD1 matches 10 bases. Germline lookup yields CDR1 SNHLY and CDR2 FYNNEI. Germline trimming cut 7 bases from V and 6 bases from J; bases unmatched to any gene: 6. This CDR3 contains 13 residues. The CDR3: CASTWDRGSEQYF. The CDR3 DNA is TGTGCCAGCACCTGGGACAGGGGTAGCGAGCAGTACTTC.

The CDR3 DNA reads as TGCAGCGTTGTAGCAGGGCCTAATTCACCCCTCCACTTT. The encoded protein is CSVVAGPNSPLHF. The genes are TRBV29-1 and TRBJ1-6; the D gene is possibly TRBD1 (5 bases). The CDR3 spans 13 residues. The V gene's germline CDR1 is SQVTM and CDR2 ANQGSEA. V dropped 4 bases and J dropped 6 bases, with 10 bases sitting between them.

V gene TRBV7-9 combines with J gene TRBJ1-4; 7 nucleotides match TRBD1. Germline assignment: CDR1 SEHNR and CDR2 FQNEAQ (reference sequence). This CDR3 has 16 residues. With 1 base clipped from V and 8 bases from J, the junction kept 10 bases outside the gene matches. The CDR3 DNA is TGTGCCAGCAGCTTAGTATCAGGGACAGCATTCGAAAAACTGTTTTTT. This translates into CASSLVSGTAFEKLFF.

CDR3 residues: CASSLGLTSGANVLTF. DNA of the CDR3: TGTGCCAGCAGCTTGGGACTCACCTCTGGGGCCAACGTCCTGACTTTC. The chain has TRBV5-5 and TRBJ2-6, with unresolved D. The ends were cut back, 0 bases at V and 0 bases at J, with 7 bases in the middle. Germline V CDR1 and CDR2: SGHKS, YYEKEE (reference sequence). The CDR3 spans 16 residues.

The chain carries TRBV19 and TRBJ2-3, with TRBD1 matching 7 bases. The germline gives CDR1 LNHDA, CDR2 SQIVND (reference sequence). The CDR3 runs to 16 residues. V was clipped by 3 bases and J by 4 bases; unmatched bases: 10. CDR3 sequence: CASSMEIDRVADTQYF. The CDR3 DNA follows: TGTGCCAGTAGTATGGAGATCGACAGGGTCGCAGATACGCAGTATTTT.